The clone carrying this T cell receptor beta chain appeared a few times. Its cognate antigen is unknown. The record originates from a study of cytomegalovirus exposure and HLA in healthy donors. Findings and caveats of the study: Confirmation in vitro established that three CMV-associated chains were specific for CMV antigens.

PCR involved 60 Vbeta and 13 Jbeta primers. Clones were sequenced by immunoSEQ multiplex PCR, and TCRdb holds only the in-frame ones, with some missing. Altogether 160,000 or so clones are present, 79% being singletons, with the ten largest covering approximately 0.7%. V lost 5 bases, J lost 5 bases, and 9 bases stayed unmatched. Germline CDR1 and CDR2: SGHDT and YYEEEE. The CDR3 totals 14 residues. Healthy individuals who donated bone marrow served as the donors. The chain recombines TRBV5-6 with TRBJ1-1; 7 positions agree with TRBD1. The clonotype comes from a woman in her thirties or forties in good health and CMV-seronegative. The sequenced sample was PBMCs. CDR3 in amino acids: CASREGGAGTEAFF. The CDR3, as DNA: TGTGCCAGCAGGGAAGGGGGCGCGGGGACTGAAGCTTTCTTT.